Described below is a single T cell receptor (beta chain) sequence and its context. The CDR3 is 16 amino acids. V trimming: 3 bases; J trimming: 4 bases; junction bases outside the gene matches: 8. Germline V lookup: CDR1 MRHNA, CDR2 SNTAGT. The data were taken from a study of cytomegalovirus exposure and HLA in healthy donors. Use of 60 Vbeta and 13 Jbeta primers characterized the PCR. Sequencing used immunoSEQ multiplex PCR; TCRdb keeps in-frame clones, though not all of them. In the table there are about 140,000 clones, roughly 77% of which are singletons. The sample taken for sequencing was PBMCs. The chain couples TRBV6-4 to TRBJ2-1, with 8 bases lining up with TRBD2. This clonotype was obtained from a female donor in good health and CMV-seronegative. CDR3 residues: CASSENELAGYNEQFF. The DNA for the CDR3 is TGTGCCAGCAGTGAGAATGAGCTAGCGGGTTACAATGAGCAGTTCTTC.